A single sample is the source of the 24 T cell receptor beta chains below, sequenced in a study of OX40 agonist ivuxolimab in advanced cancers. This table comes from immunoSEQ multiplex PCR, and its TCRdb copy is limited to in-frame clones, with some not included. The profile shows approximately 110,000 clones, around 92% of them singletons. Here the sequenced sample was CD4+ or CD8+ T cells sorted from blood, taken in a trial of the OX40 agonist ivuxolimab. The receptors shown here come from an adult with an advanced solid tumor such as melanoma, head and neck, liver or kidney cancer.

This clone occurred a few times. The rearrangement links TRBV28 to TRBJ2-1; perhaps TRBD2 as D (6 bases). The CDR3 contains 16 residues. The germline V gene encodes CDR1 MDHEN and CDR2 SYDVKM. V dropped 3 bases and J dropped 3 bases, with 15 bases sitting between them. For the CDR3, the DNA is TGTGCCAGCAGTTTGGGGGTGGAGGGTATCTACAATGAGCAGTTCTTC. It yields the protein CASSLGVEGIYNEQFF.

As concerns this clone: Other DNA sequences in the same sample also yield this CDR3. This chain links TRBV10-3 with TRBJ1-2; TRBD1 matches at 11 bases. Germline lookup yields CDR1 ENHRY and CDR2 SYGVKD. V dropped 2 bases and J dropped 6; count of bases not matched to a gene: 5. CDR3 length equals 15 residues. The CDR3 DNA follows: TGTGCCATCAGTGAGCCGGACAGGGGGCGCGATGGCTACACCTTC. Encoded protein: CAISEPDRGRDGYTF.

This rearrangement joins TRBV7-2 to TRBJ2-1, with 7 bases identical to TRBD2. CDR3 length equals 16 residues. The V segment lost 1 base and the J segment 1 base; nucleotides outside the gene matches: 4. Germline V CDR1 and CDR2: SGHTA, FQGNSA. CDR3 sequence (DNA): TGTGCCAGCAGCTTAGTTGGCGGGAGTTCCTACAATGAGCAGTTCTTC. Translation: CASSLVGGSSYNEQFF.

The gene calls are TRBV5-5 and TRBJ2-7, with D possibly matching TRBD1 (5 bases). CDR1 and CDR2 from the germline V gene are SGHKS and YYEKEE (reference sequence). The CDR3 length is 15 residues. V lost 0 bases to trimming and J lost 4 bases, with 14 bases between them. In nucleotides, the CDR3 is TGTGCCAGCAGCTTGGCAGACGACAGCATATACGAGCAGTACTTC. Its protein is CASSLADDSIYEQYF.

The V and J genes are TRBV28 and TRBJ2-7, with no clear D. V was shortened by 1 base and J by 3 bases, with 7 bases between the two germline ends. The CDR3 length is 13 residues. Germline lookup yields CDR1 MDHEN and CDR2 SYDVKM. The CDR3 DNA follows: TGTGCCAGCAGTTTATTAGCCGACTACGAGCAGTACTTC. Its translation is CASSLLADYEQYF.

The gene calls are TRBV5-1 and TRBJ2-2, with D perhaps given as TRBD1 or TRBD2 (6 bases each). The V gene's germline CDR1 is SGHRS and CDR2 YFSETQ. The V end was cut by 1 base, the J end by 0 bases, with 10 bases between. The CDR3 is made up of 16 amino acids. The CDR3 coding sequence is TGCGCCAGCAGCTTGATCGGGGGCGCGAACACCGGGGAGCTGTTTTTT. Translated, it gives CASSLIGGANTGELFF. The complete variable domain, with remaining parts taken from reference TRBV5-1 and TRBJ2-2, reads KAGVTQTPRYLIKTRGQQVTLSCSPISGHRSVSWYQQTPGQGLQFLFEYFSETQRNKGNFPGRFSGRQFSNSRSEMNVSTLELGDSALYLCASSLIGGANTGELFFGEGSRLTVL.

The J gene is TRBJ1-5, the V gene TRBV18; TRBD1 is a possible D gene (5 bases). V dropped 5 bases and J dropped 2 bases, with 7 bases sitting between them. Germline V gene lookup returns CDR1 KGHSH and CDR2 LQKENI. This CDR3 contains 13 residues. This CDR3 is CASSGTRNQPQHF. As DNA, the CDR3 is TGTGCCAGCTCAGGGACCCGCAATCAGCCCCAGCATTTT.

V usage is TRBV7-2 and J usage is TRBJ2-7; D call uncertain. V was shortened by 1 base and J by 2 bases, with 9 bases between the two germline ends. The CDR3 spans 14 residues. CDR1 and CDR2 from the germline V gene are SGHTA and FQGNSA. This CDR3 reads CASSLVSEAYEQYF. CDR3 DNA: TGTGCCAGCAGCTTAGTCTCGGAAGCCTACGAGCAGTACTTC.

The CDR3 coding sequence is TGTGCCAGCAGTCTTAAGGTTAGCAATCAGCCCCAGCATTTT. Its translation is CASSLKVSNQPQHF. V usage is TRBV27 and J usage is TRBJ1-5; no clear D. Germline CDR1 MNHEY, CDR2 SMNVEV (reference sequence). The CDR3 is 14 residues long. The germline V and J ends were trimmed by 5 bases and 0 bases, with 8 bases remaining between them.

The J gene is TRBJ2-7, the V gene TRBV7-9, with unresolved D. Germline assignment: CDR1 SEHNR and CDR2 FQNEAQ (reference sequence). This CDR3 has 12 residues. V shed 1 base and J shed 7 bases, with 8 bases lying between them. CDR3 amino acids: CASSLGRGEQYF. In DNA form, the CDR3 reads TGTGCCAGCAGCTTAGGCCGTGGGGAGCAGTACTTC.

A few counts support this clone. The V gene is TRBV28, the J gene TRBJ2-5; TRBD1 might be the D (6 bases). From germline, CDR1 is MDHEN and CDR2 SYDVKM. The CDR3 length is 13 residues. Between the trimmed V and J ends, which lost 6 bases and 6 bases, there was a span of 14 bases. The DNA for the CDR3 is TGTGCCAGCAGCCTAGGGCAGGGGCAGACCCAGTACTTC. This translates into CASSLGQGQTQYF.

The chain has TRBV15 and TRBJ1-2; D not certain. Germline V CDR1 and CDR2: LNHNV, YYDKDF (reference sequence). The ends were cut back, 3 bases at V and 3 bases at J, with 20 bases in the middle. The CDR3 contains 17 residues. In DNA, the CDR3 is TGTGCCACCAGCAGGGGCTATGCAGCCGGCGACGACTATGGCTACACCTTC. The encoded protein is CATSRGYAAGDDYGYTF.

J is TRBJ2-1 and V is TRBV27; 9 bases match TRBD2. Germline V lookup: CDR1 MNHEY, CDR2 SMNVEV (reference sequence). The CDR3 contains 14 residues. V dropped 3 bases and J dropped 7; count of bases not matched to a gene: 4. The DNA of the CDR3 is TGTGCCAGCAGTTTCCTAGCGGGGAGTAATGAGCAGTTCTTC. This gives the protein CASSFLAGSNEQFF.

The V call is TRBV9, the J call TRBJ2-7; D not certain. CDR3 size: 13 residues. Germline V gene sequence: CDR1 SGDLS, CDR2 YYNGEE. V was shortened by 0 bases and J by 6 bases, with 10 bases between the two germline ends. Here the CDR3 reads CASSVADFTEQYF. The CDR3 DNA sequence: TGTGCCAGCAGCGTAGCGGATTTTACCGAGCAGTACTTC.

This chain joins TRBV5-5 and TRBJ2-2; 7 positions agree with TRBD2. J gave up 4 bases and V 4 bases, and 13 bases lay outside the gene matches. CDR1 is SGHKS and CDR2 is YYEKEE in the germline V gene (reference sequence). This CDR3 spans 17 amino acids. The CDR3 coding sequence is TGTGCCAGCAGCCCCGAGCGCCAGCGGGACGTCACCGGGGAGCTGTTTTTT. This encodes CASSPERQRDVTGELFF. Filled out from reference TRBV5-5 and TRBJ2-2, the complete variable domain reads DAGVTQSPTHLIKTRGQQVTLRCSPISGHKSVSWYQQVLGQGPQFIFQYYEKEERGRGNFPDRFSARQFPNYSSELNVNALLLGDSALYLCASSPERQRDVTGELFFGEGSRLTVL.

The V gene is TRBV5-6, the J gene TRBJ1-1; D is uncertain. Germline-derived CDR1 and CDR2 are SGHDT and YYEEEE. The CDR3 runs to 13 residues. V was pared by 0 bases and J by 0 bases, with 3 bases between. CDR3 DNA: TGTGCCAGCAGCTTGGGGCTGAACACTGAAGCTTTCTTT. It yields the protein CASSLGLNTEAFF.

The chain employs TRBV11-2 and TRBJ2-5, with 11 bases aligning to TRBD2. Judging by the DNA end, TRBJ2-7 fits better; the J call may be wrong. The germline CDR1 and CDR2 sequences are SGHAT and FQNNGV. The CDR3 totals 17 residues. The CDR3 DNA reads TGTGCCAGCAGCTCCTTGCATGGGACTAGCGGTTACTACGAGCAGTACTTC. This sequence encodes CASSSLHGTSGYYEQYF.

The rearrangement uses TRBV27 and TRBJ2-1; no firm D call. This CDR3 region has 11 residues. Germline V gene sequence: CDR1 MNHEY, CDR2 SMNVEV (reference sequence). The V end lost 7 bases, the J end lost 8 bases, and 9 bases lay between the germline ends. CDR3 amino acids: CASIWSDEQFF. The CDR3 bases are TGTGCCAGCATTTGGTCGGATGAGCAGTTCTTC.

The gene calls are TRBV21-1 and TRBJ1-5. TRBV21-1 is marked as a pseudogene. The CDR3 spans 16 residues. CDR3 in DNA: TGTGCCAGCAGCCAGCAAGGAAGGGCAACCAAGTGGGCCCAGCATTTT. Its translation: CASSQQGRATKWAQHF.

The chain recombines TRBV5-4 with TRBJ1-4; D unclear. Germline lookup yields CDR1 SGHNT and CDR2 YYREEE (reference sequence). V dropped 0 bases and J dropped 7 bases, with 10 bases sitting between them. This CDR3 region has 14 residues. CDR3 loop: CASSLEGRVEKLFF. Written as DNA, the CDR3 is TGTGCCAGCAGCTTGGAGGGTAGGGTTGAAAAACTGTTTTTT.

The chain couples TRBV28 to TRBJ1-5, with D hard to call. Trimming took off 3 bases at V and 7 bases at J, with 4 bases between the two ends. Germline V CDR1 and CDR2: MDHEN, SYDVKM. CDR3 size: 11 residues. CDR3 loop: CASSLEQPQHF. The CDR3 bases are TGTGCCAGCAGTTTGGAGCAGCCCCAGCATTTT.

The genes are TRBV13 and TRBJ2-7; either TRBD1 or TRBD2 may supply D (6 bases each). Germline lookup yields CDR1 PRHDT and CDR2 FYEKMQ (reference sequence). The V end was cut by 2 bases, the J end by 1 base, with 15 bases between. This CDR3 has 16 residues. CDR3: CASSLNGGTPSYEQYF. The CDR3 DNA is TGTGCCAGCAGCTTAAATGGCGGGACACCATCCTACGAGCAGTACTTC.

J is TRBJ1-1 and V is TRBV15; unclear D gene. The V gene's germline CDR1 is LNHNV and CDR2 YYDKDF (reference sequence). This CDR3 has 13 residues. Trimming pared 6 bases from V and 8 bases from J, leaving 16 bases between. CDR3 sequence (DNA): TGTGCCACCAGGAACGCCCCCCGGGAGGAAGCTTTCTTT. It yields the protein CATRNAPREEAFF.

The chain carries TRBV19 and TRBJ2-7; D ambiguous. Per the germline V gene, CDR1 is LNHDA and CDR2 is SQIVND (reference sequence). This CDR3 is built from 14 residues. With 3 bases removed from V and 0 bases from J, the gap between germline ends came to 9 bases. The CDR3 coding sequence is TGTGCCAGTAGTATGTGGCGGAACTCCTACGAGCAGTACTTC. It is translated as CASSMWRNSYEQYF.